This TCR beta chain was found in a study of cytomegalovirus exposure and HLA in healthy donors. The overall study: According to later analysis, the same platform produced the roughly 120 validation and several hundred first-cohort repertoires.

Trimming at V came to 3 bases and at J to 3 bases, leaving 10 bases not matched to a gene. Germline lookup yields CDR1 SGHTA and CDR2 FQGNSA. The CDR3 is 17 amino acids. Clones were sequenced by immunoSEQ multiplex PCR, and TCRdb holds only the in-frame ones, with some missing. The sample carries 80,000 to 100,000 clones, roughly 87% recorded once. The chain employs TRBV7-2 and TRBJ2-3; TRBD2 matches 9 bases. The TCR was taken from a man aged 18 to 30 in good health and CMV-seropositive. The specimen was PBMCs. CDR3 region: CASSFPIAGVLTDTQYF. CDR3 DNA sequence: TGTGCCAGCAGCTTCCCAATAGCGGGAGTTCTTACAGATACGCAGTATTTT.